A single sample is the source of the 18 T cell receptor beta chains below, sequenced in a study of blood T cells in healthy people across ages. Primers used in a second PCR of roughly 6 to 12 cycles were a sample-barcoded 5' primer and a J-beta primer mix. TCRdb re-called the 5' RACE reads with MiXCR, one entry per CDR3 protein. The repertoire has 550,000 to 700,000 distinct CDR3 sequences, 27% of them found once; the top ten carry approximately 18%. The sequenced sample was blood. These TCRs come from a woman in her 70s in good health.

This chain joins TRBV18 and TRBJ2-5; the D gene is possibly TRBD2 (5 bases). Near its end, the DNA agrees better with TRBJ2-7, so the J call may be wrong. CDR1 and CDR2 (germline): KGHSH, LQKENI. The CDR3 length is 15 residues. CDR3 bases: TGTGCCAGCTCACCATCTGCGGCGGGTATCTACGAGCAGTACTTC. This encodes CASSPSAAGIYEQYF.

The chain uses TRBV7-9 and TRBJ2-3; the D is unclear. The CDR3 has 15 amino acids. Trimming took 0 bases from V and 8 from J, leaving 15 bases between them. In germline, CDR1 is SEHNR, CDR2 FQNEAQ (reference sequence). This CDR3 reads CASSLARTNKGTQYF. DNA of the CDR3: TGTGCCAGCAGCTTAGCGCGGACCAACAAAGGTACGCAGTATTTT.

A few counts support this clonotype. V and J are TRBV10-3 and TRBJ2-2; a possible D gene is TRBD1 (5 bases). V shed 8 bases and J shed 5 bases, with 15 bases lying between them. Looked up from germline, CDR1 is ENHRY and CDR2 is SYGVKD. The CDR3 runs to 14 residues. The DNA for the CDR3 is TGTGCCATCCGTCCAGGTCGACAGACCGGGGAGCTGTTTTTT. This gives the protein CAIRPGRQTGELFF.

The chain uses TRBV3-1 and TRBJ2-1, with no clear D. The V end was cut by 1 base, the J end by 10 bases, with 5 bases between. The CDR3 sequence is 11 residues long. CDR1 LGHDT and CDR2 YNNKEL come from the germline V gene (reference sequence). The CDR3 here is CASSQVYEQFF. CDR3 bases: TGTGCCAGCAGCCAAGTGTACGAGCAGTTCTTC.

This clonotype showed up just a few times. J is TRBJ2-7 and V is TRBV7-2; 7 nucleotides agree with TRBD2. The CDR3 extends over 16 amino acids. In germline, CDR1 is SGHTA, CDR2 FQGNSA. The V gene end was trimmed by 5 bases and the J gene end by 2 bases; junction bases not matched to a gene: 12. CDR3 region: CASSRVRPSGAYEQYF. CDR3 coding DNA: TGTGCCAGCAGCCGGGTCCGGCCTAGCGGAGCCTACGAGCAGTACTTC.

In DNA form, the CDR3 reads TGTGCCAGCTGGGGACTCAAAAACAATGAGCAGTTCTTC. It translates to CASWGLKNNEQFF. The V and J genes are TRBV6-2 or TRBV6-3 and TRBJ2-1, with D possibly being TRBD2 (6 bases). Germline CDR1 MNHEY, CDR2 SVGEGT. The CDR3 is 13 amino acids. Trimming stripped 8 bases from V and 5 bases from J, with 13 bases between.

A few counts support this clonotype. CDR3 in amino acids: CASSFPQTYEQYF. The CDR3 DNA sequence: TGTGCCAGCAGTTTCCCGCAAACCTACGAGCAGTACTTC. This sequence joins TRBV28 and TRBJ2-7, with D unclear. From germline, CDR1 is MDHEN and CDR2 SYDVKM. Trimming removed 3 bases at V and 2 bases at J, with 8 bases between. CDR3 size: 13 residues.

This clonotype was counted between two and nine times. The V call is TRBV21-1, the J call TRBJ2-3; no DNA check was done on the table's D call, TRBD2. TRBV21-1 represents a pseudogene. CDR3 size: 18 residues. CDR3 nucleotide sequence: TGTGCCAGCAGCAAAGGTTGGGAGCGGGGGGGTAGCACAGATACGCAGTATTTT. This gives the protein CASSKGWERGGSTDTQYF.

The table lists this clonotype with a few counts. The chain uses TRBV7-2 and TRBJ2-3; tentatively, D is TRBD1 (5 bases). The V gene lost 3 bases and the J gene lost 6 bases, with 10 bases spanning the gap. The CDR3 extends over 13 amino acids. The germline CDR1 and CDR2 sequences are SGHTA and FQGNSA. For the CDR3, the DNA is TGTGCCAGCAGCTTCCAGGGTCGGGATACGCAGTATTTT. Its protein product is CASSFQGRDTQYF.

V gene TRBV3-1 combines with J gene TRBJ1-2; 7 bases align to TRBD1. Germline loops: CDR1 LGHDT, CDR2 YNNKEL (reference sequence). This CDR3 has 15 residues. Unmatched junction bases numbered 7, after V lost 3 bases and J lost 3 bases. The CDR3 DNA reads TGTGCCAGCAGCCATTGGGGGACAGATGACTATGGCTACACCTTC. It codes for CASSHWGTDDYGYTF.

The chain recombines TRBV28 with TRBJ2-7; 14 positions agree with TRBD2. The CDR3 is 19 residues long. Per the germline V gene, CDR1 is MDHEN and CDR2 is SYDVKM. Trimming removed 7 bases from V and 2 bases from J; junction bases left unmatched: 16. The CDR3 nucleotides read TGTGCCAGCACCTCAATGGGTAGGACTAGCGGGGGGAGGGCCTACGAGCAGTACTTC. Amino acids: CASTSMGRTSGGRAYEQYF.

There are a few counts of this clonotype. The gene calls are TRBV11-2 and TRBJ1-2, with D possibly TRBD1 on 5 matching bases. This CDR3 has 14 residues. V dropped 1 base and J dropped 2 bases, with 8 bases sitting between them. Per germline, CDR1 SGHAT and CDR2 FQNNGV. The CDR3 is CASSLAAGNYGYTF. The CDR3 coding sequence is TGTGCCAGCAGCTTAGCGGCAGGGAACTATGGCTACACCTTC.

This clonotype was counted only a few times. The chain uses TRBV7-2 and TRBJ1-2; TRBD1 is a possible D gene (6 bases). The CDR3 loop spans 14 amino acids. Germline lookup yields CDR1 SGHTA and CDR2 FQGNSA. Trimming shortened V by 2 bases and J by 3 bases, and 10 bases separated the two germline ends. The CDR3 sequence is CASSLQQGDYGYTF. CDR3 nucleotides: TGTGCCAGCAGCTTACAACAGGGTGACTATGGCTACACCTTC.

The chain uses TRBV6-5 and TRBJ1-1; no clear D. This CDR3 spans 14 amino acids. Per the germline V gene, CDR1 is MNHEY and CDR2 is SVGAGI. V was pared by 0 bases and J by 0 bases, with 5 bases between. CDR3 nucleotide sequence: TGTGCCAGCAGTTACTCAAGACTGAACACTGAAGCTTTCTTT. It specifies CASSYSRLNTEAFF.

The CDR3 DNA sequence: TGCAGTGCTGCCCGGCGATCGGGGGCTGGTCAGCCCCAGCATTTT. Encoded protein: CSAARRSGAGQPQHF. The genes are TRBV20-1 and TRBJ1-5; weak D call: TRBD1 (6 bases). The CDR3 length is 15 residues. Germline V gene data show CDR1 as DFQATT and CDR2 as SNEGSKA (reference sequence). Trimming left V 5 bases short and J 6 bases short, with 20 bases between.

The chain recombines TRBV6-5 with TRBJ2-1; 7 nucleotides align to TRBD2. CDR1 is MNHEY, CDR2 SVGAGI, per germline. V lost 4 bases and J lost 4; bases outside the gene matches: 7. This CDR3 region has 15 residues. The CDR3 sequence is CASSLTSAIYNEQFF. As DNA, the CDR3 is TGTGCCAGCAGTTTAACTAGCGCGATTTACAATGAGCAGTTCTTC.

There are a few counts of this clonotype. The rearrangement links TRBV2 to TRBJ2-5; 11 nucleotides agree with TRBD2. The CDR3 spans 15 residues. Looked up from germline, CDR1 is SNHLY and CDR2 is FYNNEI. Trimming cost V 6 bases and J 2 bases; bases outside gene matches: 5. Written as DNA, the CDR3 is TGTGCCAGCAGACTAGCGGGGGTTAAACAAGAGACCCAGTACTTC. Translated, it gives CASRLAGVKQETQYF.

V is TRBV3-1 and J is TRBJ1-1; maybe TRBD1 (6 bases). V lost 1 base and J 3 bases, leaving 9 bases between the germline ends. This CDR3 spans 14 amino acids. Germline CDR1 reads LGHDT; CDR2 reads YNNKEL (reference sequence). The CDR3 protein is CASSQGQGHTEAFF. CDR3 DNA sequence: TGTGCCAGCAGCCAAGGTCAGGGGCACACTGAAGCTTTCTTT. The whole variable domain, remainder taken from reference TRBV3-1 and TRBJ1-1, is DTAVSQTPKYLVTQMGNDKSIKCEQNLGHDTMYWYKQDSKKFLKIMFSYNNKELIINETVPNRFSPKSPDKAHLNLHINSLELGDSAVYFCASSQGQGHTEAFFGQGTRLTVV.